These T cell receptor beta chains were read from a single sample in a study of T cells expressing NK-cell markers. TCRdb reprocessed the 5' RACE reads and stores each CDR3 protein as one record, lacking DNA. The listing contains fewer than 550,000 distinct CDR3 sequences. The material sequenced was blood T cells: a sorted CD56 or NKG2C T cell subset, CD4+ or CD8+ T cells, or bulk PBMC T cells (not recorded which). The receptors were sampled from a woman aged 45 to 65 in good health. Each CDR3 is given with its conserved first and last residue.

v_call: TRBV10-3
j_call: TRBJ2-1
cdr3_aa: CAIRDISLSEQFF

v_call: TRBV12-3/TRBV12-4
j_call: TRBJ1-1
cdr3_aa: CASSLFGREAFF

v_call: TRBV27
j_call: TRBJ2-3
cdr3_aa: CASTKGQGIDTQYF

v_call: TRBV20-1
j_call: TRBJ2-1
cdr3_aa: CSARAQSSGAHNEQFF

v_call: TRBV14
j_call: TRBJ1-1
cdr3_aa: CASSRMGQLMNTEAFF

v_call: TRBV11-2
j_call: TRBJ2-5
cdr3_aa: CASSLTRQGETQYF

v_call: TRBV10-3
j_call: TRBJ2-7
cdr3_aa: CAIRPNRDRVYEQYF

v_call: TRBV5-1
j_call: TRBJ2-5
cdr3_aa: CASSLGSRTGVDETQYF

v_call: TRBV6-5
j_call: TRBJ1-2
cdr3_aa: CASSLTGRNYYGYTF

v_call: TRBV7-2
j_call: TRBJ1-6
cdr3_aa: CASSARRAGVASPLHF